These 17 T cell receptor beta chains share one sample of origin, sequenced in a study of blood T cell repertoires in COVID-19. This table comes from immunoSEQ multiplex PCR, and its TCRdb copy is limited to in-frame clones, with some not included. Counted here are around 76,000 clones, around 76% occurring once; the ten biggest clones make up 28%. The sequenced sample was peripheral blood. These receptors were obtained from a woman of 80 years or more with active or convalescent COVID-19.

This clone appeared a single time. The CDR3 DNA sequence: TGTGCCAGCAGTGAAATCGGGATTGGGGTGGACAGCAATTCACCCCTCCACTTT. Translating gives CASSEIGIGVDSNSPLHF. The J gene is TRBJ1-6, the V gene TRBV25-1; TRBD1 might be the D (6 bases). The germline V gene encodes CDR1 MGHDK and CDR2 SYGVNS. With 2 bases removed from V and 7 bases from J, the gap between germline ends came to 21 bases. CDR3 length: 18 amino acids.

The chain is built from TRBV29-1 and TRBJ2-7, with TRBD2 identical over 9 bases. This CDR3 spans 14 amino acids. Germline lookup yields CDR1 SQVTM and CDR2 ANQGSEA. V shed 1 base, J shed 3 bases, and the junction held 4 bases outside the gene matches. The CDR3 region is CSVEVAGAVYEQYF. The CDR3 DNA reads TGCAGCGTTGAAGTAGCGGGGGCCGTCTACGAGCAGTACTTC.

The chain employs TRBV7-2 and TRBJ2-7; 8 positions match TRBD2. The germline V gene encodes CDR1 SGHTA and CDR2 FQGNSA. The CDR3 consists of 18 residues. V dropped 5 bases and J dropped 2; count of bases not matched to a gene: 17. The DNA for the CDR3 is TGTGCCAGCAGCATCAGAACGATAAGCGGGGGCTCAACCTACGAGCAGTACTTC. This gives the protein CASSIRTISGGSTYEQYF.

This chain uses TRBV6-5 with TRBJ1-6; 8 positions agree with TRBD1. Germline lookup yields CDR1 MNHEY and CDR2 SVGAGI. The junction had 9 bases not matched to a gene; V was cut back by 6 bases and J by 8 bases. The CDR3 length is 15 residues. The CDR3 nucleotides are TGTGCCAGCAGCAAGAGGACAGGGCACGATTCACCCCTCCACTTT. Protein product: CASSKRTGHDSPLHF.

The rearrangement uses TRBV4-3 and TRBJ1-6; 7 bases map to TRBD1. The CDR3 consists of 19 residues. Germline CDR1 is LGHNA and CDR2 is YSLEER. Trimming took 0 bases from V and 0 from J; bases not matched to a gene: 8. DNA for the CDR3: TGCGCCAGCAGCCAAGACCCACAGGGGTGGAGCTCCTATAATTCACCCCTCCACTTT. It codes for CASSQDPQGWSSYNSPLHF.

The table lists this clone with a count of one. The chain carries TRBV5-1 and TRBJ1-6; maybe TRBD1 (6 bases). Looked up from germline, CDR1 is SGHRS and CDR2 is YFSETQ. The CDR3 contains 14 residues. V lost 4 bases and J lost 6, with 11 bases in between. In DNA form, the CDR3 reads TGCGCCAGCAGCACCGGGACAACTAATTCACCCCTCCACTTT. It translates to CASSTGTTNSPLHF.

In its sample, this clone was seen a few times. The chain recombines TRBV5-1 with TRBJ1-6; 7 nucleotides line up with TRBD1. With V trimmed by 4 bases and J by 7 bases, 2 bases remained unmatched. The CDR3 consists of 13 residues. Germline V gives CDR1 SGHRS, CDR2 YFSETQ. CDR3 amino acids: CASSEGQNSPLHF. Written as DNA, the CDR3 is TGCGCCAGCAGCGAGGGACAGAATTCACCCCTCCACTTT.

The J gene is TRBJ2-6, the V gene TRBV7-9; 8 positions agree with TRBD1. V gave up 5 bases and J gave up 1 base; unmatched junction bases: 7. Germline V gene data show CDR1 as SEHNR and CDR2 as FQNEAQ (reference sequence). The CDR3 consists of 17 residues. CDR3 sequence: CASSAPGQESGANVLTF. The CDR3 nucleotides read TGTGCCAGCAGCGCCCCGGGACAGGAATCTGGGGCCAACGTCCTGACTTTC.

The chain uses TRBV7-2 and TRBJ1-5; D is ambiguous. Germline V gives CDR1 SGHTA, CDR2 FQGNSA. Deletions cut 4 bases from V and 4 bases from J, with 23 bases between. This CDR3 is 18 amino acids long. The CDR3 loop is CASSSSGSAQIANQPQHF. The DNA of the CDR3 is TGTGCCAGCAGCTCCTCCGGGTCGGCACAAATAGCGAATCAGCCCCAGCATTTT.

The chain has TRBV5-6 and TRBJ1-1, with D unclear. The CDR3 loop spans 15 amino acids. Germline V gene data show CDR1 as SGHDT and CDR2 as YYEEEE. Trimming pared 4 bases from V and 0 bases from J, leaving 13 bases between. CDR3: CASSRTAVMNTEAFF. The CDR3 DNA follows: TGTGCCAGCAGCCGGACTGCGGTAATGAACACTGAAGCTTTCTTT. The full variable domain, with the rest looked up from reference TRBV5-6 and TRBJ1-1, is DAGVTQSPTHLIKTRGQQVTLRCSPKSGHDTVSWYQQALGQGPQFIFQYYEEEERQRGNFPDRFSGHQFPNYSSELNVNALLLGDSALYLCASSRTAVMNTEAFFGQGTRLTVV.

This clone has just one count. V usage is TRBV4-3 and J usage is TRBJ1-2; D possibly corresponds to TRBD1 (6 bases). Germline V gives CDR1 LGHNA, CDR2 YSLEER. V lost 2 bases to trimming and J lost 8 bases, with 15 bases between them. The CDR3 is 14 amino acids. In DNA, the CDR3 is TGCGCCAGCAGCCAAACAGGGAACGTTAGGGGCTACACCTTC. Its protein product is CASSQTGNVRGYTF.

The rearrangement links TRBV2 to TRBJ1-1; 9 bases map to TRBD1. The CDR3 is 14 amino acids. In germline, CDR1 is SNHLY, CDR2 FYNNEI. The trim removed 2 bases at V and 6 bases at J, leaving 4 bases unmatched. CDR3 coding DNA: TGTGCCAGCAGTGAACGGACAGGGGATGCTGAAGCTTTCTTT. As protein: CASSERTGDAEAFF. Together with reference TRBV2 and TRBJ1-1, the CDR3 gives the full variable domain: EPEVTQTPSHQVTQMGQEVILRCVPISNHLYFYWYRQILGQKVEFLVSFYNNEISEKSEIFDDQFSVERPDGSNFTLKIRSTKLEDSAMYFCASSERTGDAEAFFGQGTRLTVV.

CDR3 nucleotides: TGTGCCAGCAGTATAACAGGGGGGCATGGCTACACCTTC. Its translation: CASSITGGHGYTF. The gene calls are TRBV12-3 or TRBV12-4 and TRBJ1-2; 8 nucleotides align to TRBD1. The CDR3 extends over 13 amino acids. The V segment lost 5 bases and the J segment 6 bases; nucleotides outside the gene matches: 5.

CDR3 in DNA: TGTGCCAGCAGCCAGGGACAGGGGAGGGACACTGAAGCTTTCTTT. This encodes CASSQGQGRDTEAFF. The V gene is TRBV16, the J gene TRBJ1-1; TRBD1 aligns across 10 bases. CDR1 is KGHSY, CDR2 FQNENV, per germline. The CDR3 consists of 15 residues. V gave up 3 bases and J gave up 3 bases; unmatched junction bases: 4.

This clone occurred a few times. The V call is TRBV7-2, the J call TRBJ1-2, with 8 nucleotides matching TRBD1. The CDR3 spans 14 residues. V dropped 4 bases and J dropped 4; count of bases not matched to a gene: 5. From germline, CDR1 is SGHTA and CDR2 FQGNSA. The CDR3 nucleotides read TGTGCCAGCAGCTGGACAGGGACGGGCTATGGCTACACCTTC. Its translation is CASSWTGTGYGYTF. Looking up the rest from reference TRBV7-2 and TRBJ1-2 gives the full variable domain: GAGVSQSPSNKVTEKGKDVELRCDPISGHTALYWYRQSLGQGLEFLIYFQGNSAPDKSGLPSDRFSAERTGGSVSTLTIQRTQQEDSAVYLCASSWTGTGYGYTFGSGTRLTVV.

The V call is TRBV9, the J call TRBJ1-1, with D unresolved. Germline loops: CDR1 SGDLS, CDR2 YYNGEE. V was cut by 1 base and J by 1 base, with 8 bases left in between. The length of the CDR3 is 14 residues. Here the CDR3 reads CASSVSQANTEAFF. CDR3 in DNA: TGTGCCAGCAGCGTATCCCAGGCGAACACTGAAGCTTTCTTT.

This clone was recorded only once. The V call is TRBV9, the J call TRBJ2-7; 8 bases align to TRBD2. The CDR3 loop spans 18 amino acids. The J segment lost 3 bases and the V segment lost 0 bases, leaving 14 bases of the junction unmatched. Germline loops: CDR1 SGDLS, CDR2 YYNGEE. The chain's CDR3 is CASSVAGGLWFLDYEQYF. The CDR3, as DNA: TGTGCCAGCAGCGTAGCGGGGGGGCTGTGGTTCCTCGACTACGAGCAGTACTTC.